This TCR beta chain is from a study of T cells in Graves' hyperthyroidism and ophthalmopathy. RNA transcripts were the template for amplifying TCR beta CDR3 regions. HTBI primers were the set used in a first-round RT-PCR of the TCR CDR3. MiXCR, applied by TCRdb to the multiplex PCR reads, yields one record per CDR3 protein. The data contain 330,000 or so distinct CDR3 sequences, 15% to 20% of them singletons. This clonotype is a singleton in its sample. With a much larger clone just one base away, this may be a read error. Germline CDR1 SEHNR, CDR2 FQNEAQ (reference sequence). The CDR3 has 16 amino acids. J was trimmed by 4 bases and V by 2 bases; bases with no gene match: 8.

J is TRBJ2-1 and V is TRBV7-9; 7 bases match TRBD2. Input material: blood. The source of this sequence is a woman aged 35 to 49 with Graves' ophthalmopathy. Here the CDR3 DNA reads TGTGCCAGCAGCTTAAGGGAGCTAGCGGAGTACAATGAGCAGTTCTTC. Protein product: CASSLRELAEYNEQFF.